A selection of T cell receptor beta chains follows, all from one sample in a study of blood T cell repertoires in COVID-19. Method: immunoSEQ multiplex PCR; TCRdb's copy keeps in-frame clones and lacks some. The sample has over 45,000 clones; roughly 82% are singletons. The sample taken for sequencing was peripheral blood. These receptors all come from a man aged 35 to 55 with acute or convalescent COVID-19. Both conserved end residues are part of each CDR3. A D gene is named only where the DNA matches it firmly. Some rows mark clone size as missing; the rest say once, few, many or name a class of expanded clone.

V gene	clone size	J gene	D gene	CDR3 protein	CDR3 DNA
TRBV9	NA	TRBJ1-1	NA	CASTNPGDAGFF	TGTGCCAGCACTAACCCCGGGGATGCCGGTTTTTTT
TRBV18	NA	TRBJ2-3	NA	CASSPLARGSTDTQYF	TGTGCCAGCTCACCACTGGCCAGGGGAAGCACAGATACGCAGTATTTT
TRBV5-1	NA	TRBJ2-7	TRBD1	CASSGYRDRSWGYEQYF	TGCGCCAGCAGCGGATATCGGGACAGGAGTTGGGGTTACGAGCAGTACTTC
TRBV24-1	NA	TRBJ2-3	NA	CATSDLNGGTDTQYF	TGTGCCACCAGTGATTTGAACGGGGGTACAGATACGCAGTATTTT
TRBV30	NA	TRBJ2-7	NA	CAWSPQYEQYF	TGTGCCTGGAGCCCCCAATACGAGCAGTACTTC
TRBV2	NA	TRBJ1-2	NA	CASSDQGNYGYTF	TGTGCCAGCAGTGATCAGGGGAACTATGGCTACACCTTC
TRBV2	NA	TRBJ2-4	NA	CASSVTTGYFYIQYF	TGTGCCAGCAGTGTGACTACAGGGTACTTTTACATTCAGTACTTC
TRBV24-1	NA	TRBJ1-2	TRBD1	CATSDPGQGVEGYTF	TGTGCCACCAGTGATCCCGGACAGGGGGTGGAAGGCTACACCTTC
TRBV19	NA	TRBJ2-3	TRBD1	CASTTGVSTDTQYF	TGTGCCAGTACCACAGGGGTTAGCACAGATACGCAGTATTTT
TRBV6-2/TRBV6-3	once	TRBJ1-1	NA	CASSAGYTEAFF	TGTGCCAGCAGTGCAGGGTACACTGAAGCTTTCTTT
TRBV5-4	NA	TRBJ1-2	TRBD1	CASSLGGGSHYGYTF	TGTGCCAGCAGCTTGGGAGGGGGCTCCCACTATGGCTACACCTTC
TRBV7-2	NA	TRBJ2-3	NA	CASSLEVQGADTQYF	TGTGCCAGCAGCTTAGAAGTCCAGGGCGCAGATACGCAGTATTTT
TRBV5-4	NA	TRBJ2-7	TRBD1	CASSGIPGTGTYEQYF	TGTGCCAGCAGCGGAATACCCGGGACAGGGACCTACGAGCAGTACTTC
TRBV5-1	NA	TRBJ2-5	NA	CASSLDGQETQYF	TGCGCCAGCAGCTTGGACGGGCAAGAGACCCAGTACTTC
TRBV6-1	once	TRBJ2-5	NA	CASSERWRETQYF	TGTGCCAGCAGTGAAAGATGGCGGGAGACCCAGTACTTC
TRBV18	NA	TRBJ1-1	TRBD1	CASSPKNYRGPTEAFF	TGTGCCAGCTCACCGAAAAACTACAGGGGGCCAACTGAAGCTTTCTTT
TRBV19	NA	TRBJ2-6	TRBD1	CASSIPTGGDGDYVLTF	TGTGCCAGTAGTATACCCACAGGGGGCGATGGGGATTACGTCCTGACTTTC
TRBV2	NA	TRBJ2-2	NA	CARGALGGSGELFF	TGTGCCAGGGGTGCCTTAGGGGGTTCCGGGGAGCTGTTTTTT
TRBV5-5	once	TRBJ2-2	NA	CASSFRGDTGELFF	TGTGCCAGCAGCTTTCGGGGTGACACCGGGGAGCTGTTTTTT
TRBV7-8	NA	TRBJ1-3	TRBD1	CASSLARGQGLFSGNTIYF	TGTGCCAGCAGCTTAGCGAGGGGACAGGGTCTATTCTCTGGAAACACCATATATTTT
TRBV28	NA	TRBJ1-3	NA	CASSLGGASGNTIYF	TGTGCCAGCAGTTTAGGGGGGGCCTCTGGAAACACCATATATTTT
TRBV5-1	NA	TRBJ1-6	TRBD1	CASSPGTGASPLHF	TGCGCCAGCAGCCCCGGGACAGGGGCTTCACCCCTCCACTTT
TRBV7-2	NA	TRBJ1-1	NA	CASSTRQNTEAFF	TGTGCCAGCAGCACTAGACAGAACACTGAAGCTTTCTTT
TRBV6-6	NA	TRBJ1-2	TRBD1	CASSYSTAGQNGYTF	TGTGCCAGCAGTTACTCGACGGCGGGACAGAATGGCTACACCTTC
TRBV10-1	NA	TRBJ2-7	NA	CASSEGGTPYEQYF	TGCGCCAGCAGTGAGGGCGGGACTCCCTACGAGCAGTACTTC
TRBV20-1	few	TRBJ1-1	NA	CSARDPGGAFF	TGCAGTGCTAGAGATCCAGGAGGAGCTTTCTTT
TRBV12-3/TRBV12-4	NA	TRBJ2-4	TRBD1	CASTGGVNIQYF	TGTGCCAGTACAGGGGGAGTAAACATTCAGTACTTC
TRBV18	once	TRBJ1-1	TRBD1	CASSPGRQGGMNTEAFF	TGTGCCAGCTCACCCGGTCGACAGGGGGGAATGAACACTGAAGCTTTCTTT
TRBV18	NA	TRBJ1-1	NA	CASSPESSRARNTEAFF	TGTGCCAGCTCACCAGAAAGCTCCAGGGCGAGGAACACTGAAGCTTTCTTT
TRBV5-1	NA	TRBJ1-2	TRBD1	CASSYFGTGDYDGYTF	TGCGCCAGCAGTTACTTCGGGACAGGGGATTATGATGGCTACACCTTC
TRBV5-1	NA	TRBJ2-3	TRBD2	CASSFGGMADTQYF	TGCGCCAGCAGCTTCGGGGGGATGGCAGATACGCAGTATTTT
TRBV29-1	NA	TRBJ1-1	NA	CSVSAAEGSEAFF	TGCAGCGTCTCGGCGGCGGAAGGGAGTGAAGCTTTCTTT
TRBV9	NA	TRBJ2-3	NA	CASSVDRGGGGTQYF	TGTGCCAGCAGCGTAGACAGAGGGGGGGGCGGTACGCAGTATTTT
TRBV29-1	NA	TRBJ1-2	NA	CSVETLTYWGSYGYTF	TGCAGCGTTGAAACTCTCACCTATTGGGGCAGCTATGGCTACACCTTC
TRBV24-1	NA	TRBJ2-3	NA	CATSGPGSRGDTQYF	TGTGCCACCAGTGGGCCGGGATCGCGAGGAGATACGCAGTATTTT
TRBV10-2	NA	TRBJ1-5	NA	CASSEGEVPHQPQHF	TGCGCCAGCAGTGAGGGGGAGGTCCCCCATCAGCCCCAGCATTTT
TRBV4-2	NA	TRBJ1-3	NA	CASSQVGVGNTIYF	TGTGCCAGCAGCCAAGTAGGGGTCGGAAACACCATATATTTT
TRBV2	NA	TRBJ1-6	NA	CARSVGVGSPLHF	TGTGCCAGGTCGGTAGGGGTAGGGTCACCCCTCCACTTT
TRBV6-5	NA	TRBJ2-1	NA	CASRGPSSYNEQFF	TGTGCCAGCAGAGGCCCTAGCTCCTACAATGAGCAGTTCTTC
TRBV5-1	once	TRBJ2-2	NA	CASSLQSTGELFF	TGCGCCAGTAGCCTTCAGTCGACCGGGGAGCTGTTTTTT
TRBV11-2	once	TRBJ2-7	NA	CASSLDRGRYEQYF	TGTGCCAGCAGCTTAGACAGGGGGAGGTACGAGCAGTACTTC
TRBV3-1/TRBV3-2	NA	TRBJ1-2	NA	CASSQGYRAGGYTF	TGTGCCAGCAGCCAAGGGTACAGGGCGGGTGGCTACACCTTC
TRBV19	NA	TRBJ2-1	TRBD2	CASSILSGAFSFGQFF	TGTGCCAGTAGTATCCTTAGCGGGGCTTTTTCGTTTGGGCAGTTCTTC
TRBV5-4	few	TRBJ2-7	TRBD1	CASSPGQGLGEQYF	TGTGCCAGCAGCCCGGGACAGGGACTGGGGGAGCAGTACTTC
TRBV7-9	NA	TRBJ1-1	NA	CASSLRENTEAFF	TGTGCCAGCAGCTTACGAGAGAACACTGAAGCTTTCTTT
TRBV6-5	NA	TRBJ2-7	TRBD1	CASGSTGVGYEQYF	TGTGCCAGCGGGTCGACAGGGGTAGGATACGAGCAGTACTTC
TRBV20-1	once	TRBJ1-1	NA	CSARAPTEAFF	TGCAGTGCTAGAGCACCTACGGAAGCTTTCTTT
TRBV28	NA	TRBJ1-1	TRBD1	CASSPHRGTAEAFF	TGTGCCAGCAGTCCCCACAGGGGTACTGCTGAAGCTTTCTTT
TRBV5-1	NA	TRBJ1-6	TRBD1	CASSPGQARGSPLHF	TGCGCCAGCAGCCCCGGACAGGCCCGCGGTTCACCCCTCCACTTT
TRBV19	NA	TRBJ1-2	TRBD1	CASRTTGTGITNYGYTF	TGTGCCAGTAGAACTACCGGGACAGGGATAACTAACTATGGCTACACCTTC
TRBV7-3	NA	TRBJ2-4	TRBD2	CASSPWFGGGVAKNIQYF	TGTGCCAGCAGCCCCTGGTTTGGCGGGGGGGTAGCCAAAAACATTCAGTACTTC
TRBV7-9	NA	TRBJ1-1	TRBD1	CASSLSGQGAFF	TGTGCCAGCAGCTTATCGGGACAGGGAGCTTTCTTT
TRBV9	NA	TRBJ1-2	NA	CASERQVNYGYTF	TGTGCCAGCGAGCGACAGGTAAACTATGGCTACACCTTC
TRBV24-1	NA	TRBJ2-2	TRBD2	CATSDLGLVAGELFF	TGTGCCACCAGTGATCTGGGACTAGTGGCCGGGGAGCTGTTTTTT
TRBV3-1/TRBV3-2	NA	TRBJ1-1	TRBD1	CASRYHRGWNTEAFF	TGTGCCAGCAGATATCACAGGGGATGGAACACTGAAGCTTTCTTT